This T cell receptor beta chain is drawn from a study of memory B cells and T cells in multiple sclerosis. Notes on the study in general: Normalization was needed because clone-set size differences affected shared clonotype counts.

The table came from immunoSEQ multiplex PCR; TCRdb's copy has only in-frame clones and leaves some out. The sample consists of over 35,000 clones, roughly four fifths of them appearing once. Separate sequencing covered autoproliferating (CFSE-dim) and non-proliferating (CFSE-high) T cells from stimulus-free culture. Cultures began with 45 million to 50 million CFSE-labeled PBMCs, unstimulated for 6 to 7 days, with replicate wells pooled. Without exogenous stimuli, about 0.51 uM CFSE-labeled PBMCs were cultured serum-free. The V and J ends lost 1 base and 0 bases, in that order; junction bases with no gene match: 3. The CDR3 sequence is 16 residues long. Germline loops: CDR1 SGHNT, CDR2 YENEEA. The table lists this clone with a few counts. As yet, its antigen is unknown.

The sequence was obtained from a human donor with multiple sclerosis. Material for sequencing was PBMCs from blood kept in culture. V is TRBV11-3 and J is TRBJ2-3, with 8 bases that match TRBD1. DNA for the CDR3: TGTGCCAGCAGCTTAGGGGACAGGAGAAGCACAGATACGCAGTATTTT. Amino acids: CASSLGDRRSTDTQYF.